This T cell receptor beta chain was captured in a study of blood T cell repertoires in COVID-19. The CDR3 has 15 amino acids. Trimming at V came to 7 bases and at J to 0 bases, leaving 5 bases not matched to a gene. Germline V CDR1 and CDR2: MNHEY, SMNVEV (reference sequence). The repertoire was sequenced with immunoSEQ multiplex PCR; TCRdb's copy has only in-frame clones and lacks some. Counted here are 100,000 or so clones, roughly 80% occurring once; the ten biggest clones make up 15%. The chain recombines TRBV27 with TRBJ2-2, with 7 bases lining up with TRBD1. The sequence derives from a woman of 80 years or more with acute or convalescent COVID-19. Sequencing was carried out using peripheral blood. The CDR3 region is CASKNTGANTGELFF. The DNA of the CDR3 is TGTGCCAGCAAAAATACAGGGGCGAACACCGGGGAGCTGTTTTTT.